The 14 T cell receptor beta chains presented below share a single source sample, sequenced in a study of T-cell reconstitution after alpha-beta-depleted transplantation in children (dated by TCRdb to 2016 to 2018). Receptors were amplified or captured by PCR. The sequencer listed for this sample is Illumina HiSeq 2500. TCR library preparation used molecular barcoding, with unique molecular identifiers applied to normalize quantification of the TCRbeta repertoire. The raw public reads went through TCRdb reprocessing: fastp at Q25, MiXCR clone calling, in-frame beta chains kept. One record per CDR3 amino acid sequence lists the most common genes and DNA. The sample table holds nearly 400,000 distinct CDR3 sequences, of which over 20% were seen once. 3.5% to 4% of the sample lies in the top ten. The material sequenced was PBMCs from the stem cell graft donor, taken from the stem cell graft. The receptors stem from a human donor who donated a stem cell graft to a child with acute myeloid leukemia.

Many counts were recorded for this clonotype. DNA for the CDR3: TGCAGCGTTGTTTCGGGATACGAGCAGTACTTC. Its translation: CSVVSGYEQYF. The V and J genes are TRBV29-1 and TRBJ2-7; perhaps TRBD2 as D (5 bases). CDR3 size: 11 residues. Deletions cut 4 bases from V and 4 bases from J, with 8 bases between. Per the germline V gene, CDR1 is SQVTM and CDR2 is ANQGSEA.

This clonotype was detected many times. This chain joins TRBV20-1 and TRBJ2-5; TRBD2 aligns across 12 bases. CDR1 and CDR2 from the germline V gene are DFQATT and SNEGSKA (reference sequence). V was pared by 6 bases and J by 1 base, with 9 bases of the junction left unmatched. The CDR3 runs 16 residues. In DNA form, the CDR3 reads TGCAGTGCCCCGAAGACTAGCGGGAGTCTCCAAGAGACCCAGTACTTC. Its translation: CSAPKTSGSLQETQYF.

The chain couples TRBV12-3 or TRBV12-4 to TRBJ2-2; no reliable D call. CDR3 length: 15 residues. Deletions cut 2 bases from V and 0 bases from J, with 7 bases between. The CDR3 DNA sequence: TGTGCCAGCAGTTTACACAGTCCGAACACCGGGGAGCTGTTTTTT. It translates to CASSLHSPNTGELFF.

A few counts support this clonotype. The rearrangement joins TRBV12-3 or TRBV12-4 to TRBJ2-1, with unresolved D. V lost 6 bases, J lost 6 bases, and 21 bases lay in between. The CDR3 has 16 residues. The CDR3 sequence is CASRSHRAPPPNEQFF. CDR3 in DNA: TGTGCCAGCAGGTCCCACCGGGCTCCACCCCCCAATGAGCAGTTCTTC.

This clonotype appeared a few times. The rearrangement joins TRBV7-3 to TRBJ2-2; D may be TRBD1 or TRBD2 (5 bases each). The CDR3 is 16 amino acids. V lost 5 bases and J 3 bases, leaving 16 bases between the germline ends. Germline V CDR1 and CDR2: SGHTA, FQGTGA. This chain's CDR3 is CASSPRGPPHTGELFF. CDR3 DNA sequence: TGTGCCAGCAGCCCCCGGGGCCCCCCTCACACCGGGGAGCTGTTTTTT.

The CDR3 bases are TGTGCCAGCAGTCCAACGACTAGTTTCACAGATACGCAGTATTTT. It is translated as CASSPTTSFTDTQYF. The rearrangement links TRBV12-3 or TRBV12-4 to TRBJ2-3; tentatively, D is TRBD2 (6 bases). V was clipped by 5 bases and J by 2 bases, with 14 bases between them. The CDR3 length is 15 residues.

The table lists this clonotype with many counts. This sequence joins TRBV7-9 and TRBJ2-7; 10 nucleotides line up with TRBD1. The CDR3 is made up of 15 amino acids. Per germline, CDR1 SEHNR and CDR2 FQNEAQ (reference sequence). With V trimmed by 5 bases and J by 5 bases, 9 bases remained unmatched. The CDR3, as DNA: TGTGCCAGCAGCCTCCCGGGACAGGGGATCCACGAGCAGTACTTC. As protein: CASSLPGQGIHEQYF.

The table lists this clonotype with a few counts. The rearrangement uses TRBV29-1 and TRBJ2-1; TRBD1 matches at 11 bases. The CDR3 totals 14 residues. V trimming: 7 bases; J trimming: 8 bases; junction bases outside the gene matches: 10. Germline V gene lookup returns CDR1 SQVTM and CDR2 ANQGSEA. The CDR3 reads CSAEDGQGADEQFF. The DNA for the CDR3 is TGCAGCGCCGAGGACGGACAGGGGGCGGATGAGCAGTTCTTC.

In this sample, this clonotype turned up many times. The chain's CDR3 is CASSLRRVTEAFF. The CDR3 DNA follows: TGTGCCAGCAGTTTGAGGCGGGTCACTGAAGCTTTCTTT. The chain has TRBV12-3 or TRBV12-4 and TRBJ1-1; D is ambiguous. This CDR3 is built from 13 residues. Trimming took off 3 bases at V and 4 bases at J, with 9 bases between the two ends.

This clonotype was found a few times. The chain couples TRBV27 to TRBJ2-7; D is uncertain. CDR1 and CDR2 (germline): MNHEY, SMNVEV (reference sequence). V lost 3 bases and J lost 3, with 12 bases in between. The CDR3 length is 14 residues. The DNA of the CDR3 is TGTGCCAGCAGTTTGGGCCAGGCTCACTACGAGCAGTACTTC. This encodes CASSLGQAHYEQYF.

The table lists this clonotype with a few counts. This chain joins TRBV20-1 and TRBJ2-7, with TRBD1 identical over 12 bases. The germline CDR1 and CDR2 sequences are DFQATT and SNEGSKA (reference sequence). The CDR3 has 12 residues. CDR3 coding DNA: TGCAGCTTGGGACAGGGGGCATACGAGCAGTACTTC. Amino acids: CSLGQGAYEQYF.

This clonotype was seen more than once but under ten times. The rearrangement joins TRBV20-1 to TRBJ2-7; D uncertain. Looked up from germline, CDR1 is DFQATT and CDR2 is SNEGSKA (reference sequence). CDR3 length: 13 amino acids. V was cut by 0 bases and J by 2 bases, with 8 bases left in between. The CDR3 sequence is CSAREDGPYEQYF. In nucleotides, the CDR3 is TGCAGTGCTAGAGAGGACGGACCCTACGAGCAGTACTTC.

V usage is TRBV29-1 and J usage is TRBJ1-2; 7 positions match TRBD1. From germline, CDR1 is SQVTM and CDR2 ANQGSEA. With 7 bases clipped from V and 2 bases from J, the junction kept 7 bases outside the gene matches. The CDR3 is 13 amino acids. CDR3 bases: TGCAGCGCCGGCGGACAGGCAAACTATGGCTACACCTTC. It yields the protein CSAGGQANYGYTF.

The sample holds a few counts of this clonotype. The genes are TRBV7-8 and TRBJ2-7, with 11 bases matching TRBD1. This CDR3 has 16 residues. Germline trimming cut 4 bases from V and 0 bases from J; bases unmatched to any gene: 5. Looked up from germline, CDR1 is SGHVS and CDR2 is FQNEAQ. The CDR3 is CASSSRTGGFSYEQYF. As DNA, the CDR3 is TGTGCCAGCAGCTCCCGGACAGGGGGCTTCTCCTACGAGCAGTACTTC.